Sequencing of this T cell receptor (beta chain) was carried out in a study of CXCR3-negative and CXCR3-positive naive CD8 T cells. TRB cDNA libraries were made by UMI-labeled 5' RACE. TCRdb processed the 5' RACE reads again and assigns one entry to each CDR3 protein, with no DNA. The sample yields about 82,000 distinct CDR3 sequences, of which the top ten take up 0.85% to 1.4%. Of note for this clonotype: Its antigen is not known.

Findings and limits, study-wide: Memory CD8+ T cell repertoires were far less diverse than both naive subsets.

CDR3 size: 14 residues. Germline loops: CDR1 SEHNR, CDR2 FQNEAQ (reference sequence). The receptor was derived from a human donor in good health. Some clones in this sample may be carry-over from other donors' samples. The specimen sequenced was naive CXCR3- CD8+ T cells from blood. Subset meaning: CD45RO-CCR7+CD27+CD95- naive CD8+ T cells lacking CXCR3 (TNR3-). The chain has TRBV7-9 and TRBJ2-4; the D call of TRBD2 rests on TCRdb alone, since no DNA is present to check it. CDR3: CASSPGEGENIQYF.